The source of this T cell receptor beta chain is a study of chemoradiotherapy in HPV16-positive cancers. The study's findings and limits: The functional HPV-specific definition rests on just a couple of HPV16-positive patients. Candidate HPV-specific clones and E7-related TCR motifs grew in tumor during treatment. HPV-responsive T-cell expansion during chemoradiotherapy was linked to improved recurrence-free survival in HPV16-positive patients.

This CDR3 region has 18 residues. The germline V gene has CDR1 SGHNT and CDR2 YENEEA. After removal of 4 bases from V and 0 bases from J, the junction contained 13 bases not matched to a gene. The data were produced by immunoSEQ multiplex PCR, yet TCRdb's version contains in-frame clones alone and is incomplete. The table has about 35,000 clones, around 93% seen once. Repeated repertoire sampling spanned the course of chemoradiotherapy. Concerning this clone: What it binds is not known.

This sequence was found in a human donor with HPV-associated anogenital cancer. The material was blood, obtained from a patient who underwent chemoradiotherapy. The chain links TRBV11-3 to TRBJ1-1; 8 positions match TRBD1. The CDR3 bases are TGTGCCAGCAGCTCCTCTAAAATCAGGGGGCTCCTGAACACTGAAGCTTTCTTT. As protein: CASSSSKIRGLLNTEAFF.